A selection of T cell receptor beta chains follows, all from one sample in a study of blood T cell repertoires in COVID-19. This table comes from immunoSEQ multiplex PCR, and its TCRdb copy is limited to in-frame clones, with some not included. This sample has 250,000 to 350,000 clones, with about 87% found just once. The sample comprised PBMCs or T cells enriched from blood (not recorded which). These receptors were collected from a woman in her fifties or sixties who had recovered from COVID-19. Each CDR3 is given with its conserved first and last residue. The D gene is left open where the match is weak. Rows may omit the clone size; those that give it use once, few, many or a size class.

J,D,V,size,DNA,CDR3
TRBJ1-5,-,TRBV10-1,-,TGCGCCAGCAGCGGGGATAATAGCAATCAGCCCCAGCATTTT,CASSGDNSNQPQHF
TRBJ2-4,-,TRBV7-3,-,TGTGCCAGCAGCTTATTTCCCGGAGCCAAAAACATTCAGTACTTC,CASSLFPGAKNIQYF
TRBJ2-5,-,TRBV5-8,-,TGTGCCAGCAGCCCGTCTTCGGCCCAGTACTTC,CASSPSSAQYF
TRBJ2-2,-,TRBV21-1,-,TGTGCCAGCAGCAAATCTCTGTCGCCCAGCGGGATTCAGTCCGGGGAGCTGTTTTTT,CASSKSLSPSGIQSGELFF
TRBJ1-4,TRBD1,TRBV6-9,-,TGTGCCAGCAGTCCCTCGGGACAGCTCACTGTGTGTCGAAAACTGTTTTTT,CASSPSGQLTVCRKLFF
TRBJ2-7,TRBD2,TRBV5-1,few,TGCGCCAGCAGCGTGGCTAGCGGGAGGCAATCCTACGAGCAGTACTTC,CASSVASGRQSYEQYF
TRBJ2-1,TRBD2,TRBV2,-,TGTGCCAGCAGGGTGACTAGCGGGAGGACCTCGAGCTCCTACAATGAGCAGTTCTTC,CASRVTSGRTSSSYNEQFF
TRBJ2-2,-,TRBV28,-,TGTGCCAGCAGTTTTACGGTCACCGGGGAGCTGTTTTTT,CASSFTVTGELFF
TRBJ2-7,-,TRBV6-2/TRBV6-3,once,TGTGCCAGCAGTTACTCGGGAGTAAACGAGCAGTACTTC,CASSYSGVNEQYF
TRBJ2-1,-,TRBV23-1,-,TGCGCCAGCAGTCTGCAGGAACGAAGCTCCTACAATGAGCAGTTCTTC,CASSLQERSSYNEQFF
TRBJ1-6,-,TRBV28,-,TGTGCCAGCAGCCGGGGACAAAAAAATTCACCCCTCCACTTT,CASSRGQKNSPLHF
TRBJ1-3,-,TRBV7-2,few,TGTGCCAGCCGCTCTGGAAACACCATATATTTT,CASRSGNTIYF
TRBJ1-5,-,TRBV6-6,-,TGTGCCAGTAAACTCCGGGGGGGCAATAGCAATCAGCCCCAGCATTTT,CASKLRGGNSNQPQHF
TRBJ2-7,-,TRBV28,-,TGTGCCAGCAGTTTAGTAGGGGCAGGTTCCTACGAGCAGTACTTC,CASSLVGAGSYEQYF
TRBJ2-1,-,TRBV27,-,TGTGCCAGCAGTGGAGACGGGAGCTCCTACAATGAGCAGTTCTTC,CASSGDGSSYNEQFF
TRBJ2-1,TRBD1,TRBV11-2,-,TGTGCCAGCAGCTGGACAGGGGGTATCTCCTACAATGAGCAGTTCTTC,CASSWTGGISYNEQFF
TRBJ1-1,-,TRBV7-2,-,TGTGCCAGCAGCCTACAGGGGAACACTGAAGCTTTCTTT,CASSLQGNTEAFF
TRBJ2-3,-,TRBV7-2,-,TGTGCCAGCAGCTTAGCCTTACATAGCACAGATACGCAGTATTTT,CASSLALHSTDTQYF
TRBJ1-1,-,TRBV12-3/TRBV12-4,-,TGTGCCAGCAGTTTACAGTTGAACACTGAAGCTTTCTTT,CASSLQLNTEAFF
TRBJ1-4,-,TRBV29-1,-,TGCAGCGTCGCTCGCCTACAGGGAGATAATGAAAAACTGTTTTTT,CSVARLQGDNEKLFF
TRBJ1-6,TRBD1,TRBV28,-,TGTGCCAGCAGTTTATCAGTGGCAGGGACAGGGGGCGGTATCTATTCACCCCTCCACTTT,CASSLSVAGTGGGIYSPLHF
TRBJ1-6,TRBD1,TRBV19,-,TGTGCCACCACACAGGGGAACTCCTATAATTCACCCCTCCACTTT,CATTQGNSYNSPLHF
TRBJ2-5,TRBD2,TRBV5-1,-,TGCGCCAGCAGCTTGGGAGCCACTAGCGGGAGGTACCAAGAGACCCAGTACTTC,CASSLGATSGRYQETQYF
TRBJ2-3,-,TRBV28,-,TGTGCCAGCAGCCAACCACGCGGGCAGGAACCAGATACGCAGTATTTT,CASSQPRGQEPDTQYF
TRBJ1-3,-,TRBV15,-,TGTGCCACCAGCAGGGACAGCAGCACCATATATTTT,CATSRDSSTIYF
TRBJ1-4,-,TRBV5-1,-,TGCGCCAGCGGGGGAGGGATGGCAACTAATGAAAAACTGTTTTTT,CASGGGMATNEKLFF
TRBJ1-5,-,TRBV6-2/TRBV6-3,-,TGTGCCAGCAGCGGCAGGTTGGGCGGGGGCAATCAGCCCCAGCATTTT,CASSGRLGGGNQPQHF
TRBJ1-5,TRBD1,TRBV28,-,TGTGCCAGCAGTCCCCGGACAGGGGGCGTGGGTCAGCCCCAGCATTTT,CASSPRTGGVGQPQHF
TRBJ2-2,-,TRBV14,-,TGTGCCAGCAGCCAAGCTTTGGGCGCCGGGGAGCTGTTTTTT,CASSQALGAGELFF
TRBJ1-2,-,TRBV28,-,TGTGCCAGCAGTTTAGTCAGTGGCTACACCTTC,CASSLVSGYTF
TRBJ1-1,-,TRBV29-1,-,TGCAGCGGCGGGTCGAACACTGAAGCTTTCTTT,CSGGSNTEAFF
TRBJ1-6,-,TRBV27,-,TGTGCCAGCCGACCCCCTTTTGTTGAGGCCCTCCACTTT,CASRPPFVEALHF
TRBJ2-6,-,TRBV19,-,TGTGCCACCCAGTCGGCGATAGCCGGGGCCAACGTCCTGACTTTC,CATQSAIAGANVLTF
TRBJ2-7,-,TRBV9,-,TGTGCCAGCAGCGTAGACCCGACCGGGGCCTACGAGCAGTACTTC,CASSVDPTGAYEQYF
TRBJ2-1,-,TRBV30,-,TGTGCCTGGAGTGAGCGGAGCGGGTACAATGAGCAGTTCTTC,CAWSERSGYNEQFF
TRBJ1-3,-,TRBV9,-,TGTGCCAGCAGCATCGACAACTCTGGAAACACCATATATTTT,CASSIDNSGNTIYF
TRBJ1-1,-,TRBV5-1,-,TGCGCCAGCAGACAGATTGAAAACACTGAAGCTTTCTTT,CASRQIENTEAFF
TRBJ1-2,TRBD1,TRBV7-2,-,TGTGCCAGCAGCTTTCCAGGGAGGGGACAGGGGGATAACTATGGCTACACCTTC,CASSFPGRGQGDNYGYTF
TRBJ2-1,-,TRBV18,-,TGTGCCAGCTCACCATTTACCAGGGATGAGCAGTTCTTC,CASSPFTRDEQFF
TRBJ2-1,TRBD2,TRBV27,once,TGTGCCAGCAGAACCCGGACTAGCTGGGGCGATGAGCAGTTCTTC,CASRTRTSWGDEQFF
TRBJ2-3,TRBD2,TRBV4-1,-,TGCGCCAGCAGCCAAGAAAGAGCTAGCGGTATTAGCACAGATACGCAGTATTTT,CASSQERASGISTDTQYF
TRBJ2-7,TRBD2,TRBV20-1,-,TGCAGTGCTAGTCTAAGGGTAGCGGGAGCTGGCGAGCAGTACTTC,CSASLRVAGAGEQYF
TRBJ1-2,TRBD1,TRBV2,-,TGTGCCAGCAGTGAGGAGGAGGGGGCGCGGTATGGCTACACCTTC,CASSEEEGARYGYTF
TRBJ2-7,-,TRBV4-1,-,TGCGCCAGCAGCCAAGACTTGCGGAGCCTAAACGAGCAGTACTTC,CASSQDLRSLNEQYF
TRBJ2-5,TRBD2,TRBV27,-,TGTGCCAGCAGTTCCCTTCGGACTAGCGGGATTACAGAGACCCAGTACTTC,CASSSLRTSGITETQYF
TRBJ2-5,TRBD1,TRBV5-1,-,TGCGCCAGCAGCGGCGGGACAGGGTGGTTCTCTATCCTCCAAGAGACCCAGTACTTC,CASSGGTGWFSILQETQYF
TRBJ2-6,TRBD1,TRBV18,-,TGTGCCAGCTCATGGGACAGGGCTGGGGCCAACGTCCTGACTTTC,CASSWDRAGANVLTF
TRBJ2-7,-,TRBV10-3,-,TGTGCCATCAGTGAGTCGGAAACTCTTGCGGCCAGCTACGAGCAGTACTTC,CAISESETLAASYEQYF
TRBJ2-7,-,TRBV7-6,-,TGTGCCAGCAGCTTCAGGACAAATTCCTACGAGCAGTACTTC,CASSFRTNSYEQYF
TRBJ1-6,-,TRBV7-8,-,TGTGCCAGCAGCCGATTCCCATTCCGGACAGAACCGTCACCCCTCCACTTT,CASSRFPFRTEPSPLHF
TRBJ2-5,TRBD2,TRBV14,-,TGTGCCAGCAGCCAATCCTCGACTAGCTACACCCAGTACTTC,CASSQSSTSYTQYF